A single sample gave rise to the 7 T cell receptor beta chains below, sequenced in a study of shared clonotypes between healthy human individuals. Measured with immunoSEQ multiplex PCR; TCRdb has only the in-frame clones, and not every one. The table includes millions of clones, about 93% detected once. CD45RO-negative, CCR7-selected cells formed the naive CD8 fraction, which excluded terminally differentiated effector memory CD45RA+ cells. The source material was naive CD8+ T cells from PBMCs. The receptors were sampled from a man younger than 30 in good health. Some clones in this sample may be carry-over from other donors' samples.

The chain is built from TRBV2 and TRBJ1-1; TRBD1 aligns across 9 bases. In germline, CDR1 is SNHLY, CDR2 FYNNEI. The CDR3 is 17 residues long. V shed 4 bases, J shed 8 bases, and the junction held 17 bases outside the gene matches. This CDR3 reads CASSGDRGLVVGSEAFF. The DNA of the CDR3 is TGTGCCAGCAGTGGAGACAGGGGGTTGGTTGTCGGGTCAGAAGCTTTCTTT.

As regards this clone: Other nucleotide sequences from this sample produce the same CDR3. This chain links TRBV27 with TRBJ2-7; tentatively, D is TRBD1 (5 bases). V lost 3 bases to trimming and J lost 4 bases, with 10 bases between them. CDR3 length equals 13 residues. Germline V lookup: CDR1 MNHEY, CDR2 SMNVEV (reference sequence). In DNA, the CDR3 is TGTGCCAGCAGTTTCGGGCAGGGTTACGAGCAGTACTTC. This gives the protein CASSFGQGYEQYF.

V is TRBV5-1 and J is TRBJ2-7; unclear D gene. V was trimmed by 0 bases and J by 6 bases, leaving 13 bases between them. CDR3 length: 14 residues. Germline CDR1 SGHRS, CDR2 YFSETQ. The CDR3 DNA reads TGCGCCAGCAGCTTGGTTGATCACCTCGCCGAGCAGTACTTC. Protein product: CASSLVDHLAEQYF.

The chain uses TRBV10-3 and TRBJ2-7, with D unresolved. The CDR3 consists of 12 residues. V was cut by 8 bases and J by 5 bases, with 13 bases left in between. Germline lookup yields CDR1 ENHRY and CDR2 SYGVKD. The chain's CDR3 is CAISGIQDEQYF. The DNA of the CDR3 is TGTGCCATCTCTGGGATCCAGGACGAGCAGTACTTC.

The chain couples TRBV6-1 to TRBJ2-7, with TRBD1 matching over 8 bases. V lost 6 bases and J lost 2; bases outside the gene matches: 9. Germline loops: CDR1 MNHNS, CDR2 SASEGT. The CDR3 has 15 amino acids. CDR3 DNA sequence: TGTGCCAGCAGATCCGGGACAGGTACAGCCTACGAGCAGTACTTC. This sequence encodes CASRSGTGTAYEQYF.

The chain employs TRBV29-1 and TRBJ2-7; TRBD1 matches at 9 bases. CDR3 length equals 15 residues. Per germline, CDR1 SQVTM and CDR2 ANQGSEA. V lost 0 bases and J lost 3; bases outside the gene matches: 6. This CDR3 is CSVEDRRDRDYEQYF. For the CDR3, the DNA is TGCAGCGTTGAAGATAGGCGGGACAGGGACTACGAGCAGTACTTC.

CDR3 DNA sequence: TGTGCCAGCAGCTTATGGGACAACAATGAGCAGTTCTTC. Amino acids: CASSLWDNNEQFF. The chain is built from TRBV7-9 and TRBJ2-1, with D perhaps matching TRBD1 (6 bases). The CDR3 has 13 amino acids. The germline CDR1 and CDR2 sequences are SEHNR and FQNEAQ (reference sequence). Trimming pared 2 bases from V and 5 bases from J, leaving 7 bases between.